What follows are 7 T cell receptor beta chains derived from one specimen sequenced in a study of control samples from healthy donors and cancer patients. The assay was immunoSEQ multiplex PCR, and TCRdb's table has in-frame clones only and misses some. The sample carries 120,000 or so clones, about 87% recorded once. Sequencing was carried out using blood. Receptor source: a man aged 55 to 70 in good health.

This chain joins TRBV10-3 and TRBJ1-1; 7 bases line up with TRBD1. V lost 6 bases to trimming and J lost 4 bases; unmatched junction nucleotides: 8. The CDR3 sequence is 14 residues long. Germline values: CDR1 ENHRY, CDR2 SYGVKD. CDR3 sequence (DNA): TGTGCCATCAGGAGCCAGGGGGGAGTCACTGAAGCTTTCTTT. It is translated as CAIRSQGGVTEAFF.

The CDR3 DNA reads as TGTGCCAGCGAGATAGGACAGGGCGTCGCTGAAGCTTTCTTT. Translated: CASEIGQGVAEAFF. The chain employs TRBV19 and TRBJ1-1; 8 nucleotides align to TRBD1. CDR3 length: 14 residues. Germline lookup yields CDR1 LNHDA and CDR2 SQIVND (reference sequence). V shed 9 bases and J 6 bases; nucleotides not matched to a gene: 12.

The chain recombines TRBV7-2 with TRBJ1-5; D gene ambiguous. The CDR3 loop spans 16 amino acids. V shed 4 bases and J shed 0 bases, with 13 bases lying between them. Germline values: CDR1 SGHTA, CDR2 FQGNSA. The CDR3 DNA follows: TGTGCCAGCAGCTCGAGACCCCCTTATAGCAATCAGCCCCAGCATTTT. It translates to CASSSRPPYSNQPQHF.

This chain links TRBV5-1 with TRBJ2-7; 7 bases fit TRBD1. The CDR3 totals 16 residues. Germline V gene lookup returns CDR1 SGHRS and CDR2 YFSETQ. V was clipped by 4 bases and J by 2 bases; unmatched bases: 12. Written as DNA, the CDR3 is TGCGCCAGCAGCGGACGACAGGGTATGGTGACCTACGAGCAGTACTTC. This encodes CASSGRQGMVTYEQYF.

The rearrangement links TRBV6-5 to TRBJ1-3; tentative D call: TRBD1 (5 bases). Trimming removed 2 bases from V and 0 bases from J, with 8 bases in between. Germline V gene data show CDR1 as MNHEY and CDR2 as SVGAGI. This CDR3 is 15 amino acids long. DNA for the CDR3: TGTGCCAGCAGTTACGACAGCCTCTCTGGAAACACCATATATTTT. This gives the protein CASSYDSLSGNTIYF.

The chain employs TRBV10-2 and TRBJ2-3; 11 positions agree with TRBD2. Germline V CDR1 and CDR2: WSHSY, SAAADI. V trimming: 6 bases; J trimming: 5 bases; junction bases outside the gene matches: 13. This CDR3 has 17 amino acids. CDR3 region: CASRQHLAGGLGDTQYF. CDR3 sequence (DNA): TGCGCCAGCAGACAACACCTAGCGGGGGGCCTGGGAGATACGCAGTATTTT.

This chain uses TRBV7-3 with TRBJ2-2; TRBD1 matches at 7 bases. The germline V gene encodes CDR1 SGHTA and CDR2 FQGTGA. V dropped 5 bases and J dropped 4; count of bases not matched to a gene: 7. The CDR3 totals 15 residues. The CDR3 DNA is TGTGCCAGCAGCCTCGGACAGGCAGGCACCGGGGAGCTGTTTTTT. The encoded protein is CASSLGQAGTGELFF.